The clone carrying this T cell receptor beta chain was observed a few times. Its antigen remains unidentified. This entry comes from a study of T-cell reconstitution after alpha-beta-depleted transplantation in children. Study-level findings and limits: By about two months after transplant, alpha-beta T cells reportedly arose from several hundred graft clones that had expanded. For some patients, TCRbeta diversity was high at day 60 because of recipient T cells and thymic progenitors that survived.

The CDR3 is made up of 15 amino acids. Germline loops: CDR1 DFQATT, CDR2 SNEGSKA (reference sequence). The ends were cut back, 2 bases at V and 0 bases at J, with 8 bases in the middle. Preparation of the TCRbeta library used unique molecular identifiers. TCRdb ran MiXCR on the PCR reads and lists one entry per CDR3 protein. The data hold approximately 97,000 distinct CDR3 sequences, with about 6.8% observed a single time. The V and J genes are TRBV20-1 and TRBJ1-6, with D possibly matching TRBD1 (6 bases). This TCR came from a boy aged 2-9 years with acute lymphoblastic leukemia, due to receive a stem cell transplant. Specimen: PBMCs, collected before TCRalphabeta/CD19-depleted stem cell transplant. DNA for the CDR3: TGCAGTGCTAGACAGGGGAGCTCCTATAATTCACCCCTCCACTTT. Encoded protein: CSARQGSSYNSPLHF.